This T cell receptor (beta chain) was profiled in a study of technical replicates of blood from a few donors (dated by TCRdb to about 2017). There are 15 amino acids in the CDR3, from cysteine to phenylalanine inclusive. Just CDR3 DNA is preserved here, 45 bases in frame from base 1. For this chain, trimming is 11 bases at the V end and 4 bases at the J end, and the number of junction bases without a gene match is 15. CDR1 LNHDA and CDR2 SQIVND were looked up in the germline V gene (reference sequence). The library was obtained by the immunoSEQ multiplex PCR assay. In TCRdb, the immuneACCESS table is reduced to in-frame sequences with V and J assigned. These tables do not hold every clone; where another copy was compared, an unresolved V gene accounts for under half, and the others remain unexplained. In all, the sample holds roughly 81,000 clones, and about 86% of those were seen once. The ten largest clonotypes hold around 5% of the sample.

Note on this clone: Its recognized antigen is unknown. It has no much larger one-base neighbor in the sample; base qualities were not kept.

The chain joins TRBV19 to TRBJ1-2, and TRBD1 matches 8 of the central bases. The clonotype was recovered from a human donor in good health. Some clones in this sample may be carry-over from other donors' samples. Sequencing was performed on PBMCs. The DNA reads as follows: TGTGCCTGCCGGGACAGGACCCTTTTGGGCTATGGCTACACCTTC. It translates to CACRDRTLLGYGYTF.